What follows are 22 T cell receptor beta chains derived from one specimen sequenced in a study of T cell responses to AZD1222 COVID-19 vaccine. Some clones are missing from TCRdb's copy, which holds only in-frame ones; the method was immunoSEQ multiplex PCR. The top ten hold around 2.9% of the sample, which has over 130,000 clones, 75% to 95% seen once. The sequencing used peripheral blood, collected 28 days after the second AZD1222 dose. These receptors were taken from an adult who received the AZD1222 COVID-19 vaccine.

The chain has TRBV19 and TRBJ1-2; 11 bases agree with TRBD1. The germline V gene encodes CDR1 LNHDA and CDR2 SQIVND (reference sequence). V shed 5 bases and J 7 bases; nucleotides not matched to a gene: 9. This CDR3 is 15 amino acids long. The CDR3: CASSFGQGASSGYTF. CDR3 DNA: TGTGCCAGTAGTTTTGGACAGGGGGCCTCATCTGGCTACACCTTC.

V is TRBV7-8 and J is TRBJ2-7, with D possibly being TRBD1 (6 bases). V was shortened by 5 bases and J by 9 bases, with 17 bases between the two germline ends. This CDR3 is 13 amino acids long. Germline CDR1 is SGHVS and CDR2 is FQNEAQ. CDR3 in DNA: TGTGCCAGCAGCCAAGGGACACCCCAGGGGCAGTACTTC. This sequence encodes CASSQGTPQGQYF.

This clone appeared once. In DNA form, the CDR3 reads TGTGCCAGCAGCCAAGATCTAGCGGGAAGCAAAAACATTCAGTACTTC. It codes for CASSQDLAGSKNIQYF. This chain uses TRBV4-2 with TRBJ2-4, with 9 bases fitting TRBD2. CDR3 length equals 16 residues. V shed 0 bases and J 3 bases; nucleotides not matched to a gene: 3. Germline lookup yields CDR1 LGHNA and CDR2 YNFKEQ.

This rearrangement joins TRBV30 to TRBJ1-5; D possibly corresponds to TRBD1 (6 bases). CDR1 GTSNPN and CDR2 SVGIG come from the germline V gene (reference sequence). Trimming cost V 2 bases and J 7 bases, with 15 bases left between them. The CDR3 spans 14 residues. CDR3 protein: CAWSLQGIGQPQHF. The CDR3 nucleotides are TGTGCCTGGAGTTTGCAGGGGATCGGACAGCCCCAGCATTTT.

In DNA form, the CDR3 reads TGCAGCGTTGAGGGACAGGGTGTAGTTGGCTACACCTTC. It codes for CSVEGQGVVGYTF. The rearrangement joins TRBV29-1 to TRBJ1-2; 9 bases line up with TRBD1. V shed 3 bases and J 7 bases; nucleotides not matched to a gene: 6. Germline loops: CDR1 SQVTM, CDR2 ANQGSEA. This CDR3 has 13 amino acids.

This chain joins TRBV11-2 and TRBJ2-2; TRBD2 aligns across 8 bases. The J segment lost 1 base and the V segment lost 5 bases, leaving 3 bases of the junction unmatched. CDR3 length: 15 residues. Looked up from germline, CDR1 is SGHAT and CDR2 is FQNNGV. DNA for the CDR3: TGTGCCAGCAGCCAGGGGACTAGGAACACCGGGGAGCTGTTTTTT. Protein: CASSQGTRNTGELFF.

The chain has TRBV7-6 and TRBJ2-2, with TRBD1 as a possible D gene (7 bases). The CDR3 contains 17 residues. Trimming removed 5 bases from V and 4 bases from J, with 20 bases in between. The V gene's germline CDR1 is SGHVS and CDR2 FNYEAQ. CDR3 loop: CASSPRGQGEGTGELFF. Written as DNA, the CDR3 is TGTGCCAGCAGCCCTCGGGGGCAGGGGGAAGGCACCGGGGAGCTGTTTTTT. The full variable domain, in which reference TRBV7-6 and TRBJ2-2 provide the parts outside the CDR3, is GAGVSQSPRYKVTKRGQDVALRCDPISGHVSLYWYRQALGQGPEFLTYFNYEAQQDKSGLPNDRFSAERPEGSISTLTIQRTEQRDSAMYRCASSPRGQGEGTGELFFGEGSRLTVL.

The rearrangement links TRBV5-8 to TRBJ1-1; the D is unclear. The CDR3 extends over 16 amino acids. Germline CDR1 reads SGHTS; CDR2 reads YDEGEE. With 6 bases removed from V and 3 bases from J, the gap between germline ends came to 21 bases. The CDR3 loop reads CASTDLGRSRDTEAFF. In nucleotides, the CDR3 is TGTGCCAGCACCGATCTGGGCAGGTCTCGCGACACTGAAGCTTTCTTT. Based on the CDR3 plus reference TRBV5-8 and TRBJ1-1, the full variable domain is EAGVTQSPTHLIKTRGQQATLRCSPISGHTSVYWYQQALGLGLQFLLWYDEGEERNRGNFPPRFSGRQFPNYSSELNVNALELEDSALYLCASTDLGRSRDTEAFFGQGTRLTVV.

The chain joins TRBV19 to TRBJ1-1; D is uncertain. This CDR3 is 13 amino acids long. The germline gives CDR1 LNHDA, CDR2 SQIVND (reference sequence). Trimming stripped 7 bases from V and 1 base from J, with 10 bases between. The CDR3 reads CASTEHGNTEAFF. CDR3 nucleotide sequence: TGTGCCAGTACTGAACACGGGAACACTGAAGCTTTCTTT.

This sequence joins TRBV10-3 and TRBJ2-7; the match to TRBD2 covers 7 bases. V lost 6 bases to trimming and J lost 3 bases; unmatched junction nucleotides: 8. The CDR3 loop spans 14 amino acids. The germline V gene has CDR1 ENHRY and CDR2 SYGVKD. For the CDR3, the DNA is TGTGCCATCAGGGAGGGAGCGGGACTCTACGAGCAGTACTTC. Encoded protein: CAIREGAGLYEQYF.

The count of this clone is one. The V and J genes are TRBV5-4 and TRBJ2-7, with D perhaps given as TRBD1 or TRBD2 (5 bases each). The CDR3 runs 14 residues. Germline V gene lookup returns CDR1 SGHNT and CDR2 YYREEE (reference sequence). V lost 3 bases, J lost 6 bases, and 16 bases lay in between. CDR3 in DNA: TGTGCCAGCAGCTCCGGGACGCCCCTCGGCGAGCAGTACTTC. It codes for CASSSGTPLGEQYF.

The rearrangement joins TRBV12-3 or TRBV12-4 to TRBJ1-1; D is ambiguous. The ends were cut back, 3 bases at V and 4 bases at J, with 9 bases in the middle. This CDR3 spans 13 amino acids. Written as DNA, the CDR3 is TGTGCCAGCAGTTTGGCGAGGTTCACTGAAGCTTTCTTT. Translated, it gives CASSLARFTEAFF.

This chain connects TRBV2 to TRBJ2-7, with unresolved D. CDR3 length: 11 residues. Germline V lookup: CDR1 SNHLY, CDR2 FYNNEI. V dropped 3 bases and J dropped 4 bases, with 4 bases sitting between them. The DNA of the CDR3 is TGTGCCAGCAGTGATCGGTACGAGCAGTACTTC. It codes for CASSDRYEQYF.

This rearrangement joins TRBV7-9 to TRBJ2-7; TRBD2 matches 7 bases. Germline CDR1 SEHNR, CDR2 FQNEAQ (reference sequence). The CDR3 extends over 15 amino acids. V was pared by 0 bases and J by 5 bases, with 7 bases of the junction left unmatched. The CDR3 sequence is CASSLAGGPVDEQYF. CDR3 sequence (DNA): TGTGCCAGCAGCTTAGCGGGAGGGCCGGTGGACGAGCAGTACTTC. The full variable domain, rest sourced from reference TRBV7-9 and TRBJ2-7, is DTGVSQNPRHKITKRGQNVTFRCDPISEHNRLYWYRQTLGQGPEFLTYFQNEAQLEKSRLLSDRFSAERPKGSFSTLEIQRTEQGDSAMYLCASSLAGGPVDEQYFGPGTRLTVT.

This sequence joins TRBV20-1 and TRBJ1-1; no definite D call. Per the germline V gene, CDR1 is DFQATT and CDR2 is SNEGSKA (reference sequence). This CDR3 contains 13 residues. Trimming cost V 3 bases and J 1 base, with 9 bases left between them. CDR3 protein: CSASNTANTEAFF. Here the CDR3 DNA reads TGCAGTGCTAGTAACACAGCGAACACTGAAGCTTTCTTT.

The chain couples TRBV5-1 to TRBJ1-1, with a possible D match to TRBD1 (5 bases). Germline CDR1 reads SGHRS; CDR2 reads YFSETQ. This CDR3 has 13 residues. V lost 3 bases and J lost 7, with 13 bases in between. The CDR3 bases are TGCGCCAGCAGCTGGGGAATGGGGGATGAAGCTTTCTTT. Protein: CASSWGMGDEAFF.

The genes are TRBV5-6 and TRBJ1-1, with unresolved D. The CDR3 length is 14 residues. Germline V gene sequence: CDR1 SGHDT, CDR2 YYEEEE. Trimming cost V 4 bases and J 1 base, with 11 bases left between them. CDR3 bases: TGTGCCAGCAGCGTTGGACCGTCGAACACTGAAGCTTTCTTT. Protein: CASSVGPSNTEAFF.

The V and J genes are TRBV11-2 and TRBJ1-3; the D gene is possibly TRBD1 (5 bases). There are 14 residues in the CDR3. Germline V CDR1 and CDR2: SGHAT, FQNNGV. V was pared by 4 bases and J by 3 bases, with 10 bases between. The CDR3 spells CASSSGGVGNTIYF. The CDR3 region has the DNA TGTGCCAGCAGCTCCGGGGGGGTTGGAAACACCATATATTTT. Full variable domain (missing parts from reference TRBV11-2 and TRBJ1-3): EAGVAQSPRYKIIEKRQSVAFWCNPISGHATLYWYQQILGQGPKLLIQFQNNGVVDDSQLPKDRFSAERLKGVDSTLKIQPAKLEDSAVYLCASSSGGVGNTIYFGEGSWLTVV.

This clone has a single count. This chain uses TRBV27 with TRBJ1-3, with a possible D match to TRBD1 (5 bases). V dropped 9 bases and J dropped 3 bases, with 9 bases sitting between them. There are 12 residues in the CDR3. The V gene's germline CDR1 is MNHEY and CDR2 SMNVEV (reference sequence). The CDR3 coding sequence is TGTGCCAGTAGGGGTGGTGGAAACACCATATATTTT. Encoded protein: CASRGGGNTIYF.

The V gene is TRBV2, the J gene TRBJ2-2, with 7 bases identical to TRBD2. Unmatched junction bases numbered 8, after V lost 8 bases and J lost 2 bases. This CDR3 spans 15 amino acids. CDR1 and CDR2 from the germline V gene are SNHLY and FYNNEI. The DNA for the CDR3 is TGTGCCAGCCAGGCCGCTAGCGGAAACACCGGGGAGCTGTTTTTT. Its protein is CASQAASGNTGELFF. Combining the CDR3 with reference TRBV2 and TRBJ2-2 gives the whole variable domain EPEVTQTPSHQVTQMGQEVILRCVPISNHLYFYWYRQILGQKVEFLVSFYNNEISEKSEIFDDQFSVERPDGSNFTLKIRSTKLEDSAMYFCASQAASGNTGELFFGEGSRLTVL.

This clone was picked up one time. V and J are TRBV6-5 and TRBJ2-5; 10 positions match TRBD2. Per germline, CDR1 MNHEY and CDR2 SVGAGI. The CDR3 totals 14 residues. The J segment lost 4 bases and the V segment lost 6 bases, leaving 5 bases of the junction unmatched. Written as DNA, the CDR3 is TGTGCCAGCAGAGCGGGGACTAGCGTAGAGACCCAGTACTTC. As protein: CASRAGTSVETQYF.

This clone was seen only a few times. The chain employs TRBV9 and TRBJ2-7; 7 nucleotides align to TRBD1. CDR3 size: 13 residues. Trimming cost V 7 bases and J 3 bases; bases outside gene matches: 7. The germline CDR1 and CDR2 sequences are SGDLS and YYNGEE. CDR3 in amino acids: CASPRDSYYEQYF. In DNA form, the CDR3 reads TGTGCCAGCCCCCGGGACAGCTACTACGAGCAGTACTTC.